This T cell receptor (beta chain) emerged from a study of blood T cell repertoires in COVID-19. The CDR3 loop spans 14 amino acids. Germline CDR1 SNHLY, CDR2 FYNNEI. The V and J ends lost 8 bases and 6 bases respectively, with 17 bases between them. The protocol was immunoSEQ multiplex PCR, while the TCRdb copy is restricted to in-frame clones and leaves out a portion. The data hold about 130,000 clones, with more than 60% observed a single time. This clone was seen ten or more times. The chain employs TRBV2 and TRBJ2-1, with unresolved D. The sequence derives from a woman in her seventies with acute or convalescent COVID-19. Material for sequencing was peripheral blood. This CDR3 is CASVREALGNEQFF. The CDR3 coding sequence is TGTGCCAGCGTACGAGAGGCCCTGGGCAATGAGCAGTTCTTC.